This T cell receptor (beta chain) was captured in a study of regulatory T cells in long-lasting Graves disease. On the study more broadly: Antithyroid drugs had been taken under 3 months by newly diagnosed Graves' patients. Study outcomes and limitations: Among samples with persistent disease, TRBV28, TRBJ1-2 and TRBJ2-5 were favored.

HTBI primers from iRepertoire and Arm-PCR of CDR3 regions yielded the TCR beta libraries. TCRdb passed the multiplex PCR reads through MiXCR, listing each CDR3 protein once. The data contain 350,000 to 500,000 distinct CDR3 sequences, around 13% of them singletons. Trimming stripped 4 bases from V and 0 bases from J, with 12 bases between. The CDR3 has 14 amino acids. Germline CDR1 reads SQVTM; CDR2 reads ANQGSEA. Time point specified: newly diagnosed GD, antithyroid drugs for less than 3 months. The TCR library was prepared using RNA isolated from PBMCs. About this clonotype itself: The antigen remains undetermined.

These data are also associated with another study on T cells in Graves' hyperthyroidism and ophthalmopathy. That source notes: Graves' hyperthyroidism showing no ophthalmopathy progression within 18 months was considered stable. By a 13 V-J model, ophthalmopathy was set apart from stable hyperthyroidism.

The chain joins TRBV29-1 to TRBJ1-1; no definite D call. This specimen consisted of peripheral blood mononuclear cells (PBMCs), obtained at new diagnosis, from a patient treated with antithyroid drugs. The clonotype comes from a woman between 45 and 65 years old with Graves disease. CDR3 nucleotide sequence: TGCAGCGTTGTAGTCGGAAGCATGAACACTGAAGCTTTCTTT. The encoded protein is CSVVVGSMNTEAFF.